This T cell receptor (beta chain) was identified during a study of early T cells in non-severe SARS-CoV-2 infection. This clonotype was observed at least ten times. Germline CDR1 DFQATT, CDR2 SNEGSKA (reference sequence). The V end lost 0 bases, the J end lost 0 bases, and 11 bases lay between the germline ends. This CDR3 contains 15 residues. Unique molecular identifiers tagged individual cDNA molecules. TCRdb ran MiXCR on the 5' RACE reads and lists one entry per CDR3 protein. This table holds almost 85,000 distinct CDR3 sequences, around 10% found once. The sample consisted of whole blood. V and J are TRBV20-1 and TRBJ2-5; no reliable D call. The sequence came from an adult who was a healthcare worker with PCR-confirmed SARS-CoV-2 infection or an uninfected control (not recorded which). CDR3 sequence: CSARDAVFYQETQYF. Written as DNA, the CDR3 is TGCAGTGCTAGAGATGCGGTATTCTACCAAGAGACCCAGTACTTC.